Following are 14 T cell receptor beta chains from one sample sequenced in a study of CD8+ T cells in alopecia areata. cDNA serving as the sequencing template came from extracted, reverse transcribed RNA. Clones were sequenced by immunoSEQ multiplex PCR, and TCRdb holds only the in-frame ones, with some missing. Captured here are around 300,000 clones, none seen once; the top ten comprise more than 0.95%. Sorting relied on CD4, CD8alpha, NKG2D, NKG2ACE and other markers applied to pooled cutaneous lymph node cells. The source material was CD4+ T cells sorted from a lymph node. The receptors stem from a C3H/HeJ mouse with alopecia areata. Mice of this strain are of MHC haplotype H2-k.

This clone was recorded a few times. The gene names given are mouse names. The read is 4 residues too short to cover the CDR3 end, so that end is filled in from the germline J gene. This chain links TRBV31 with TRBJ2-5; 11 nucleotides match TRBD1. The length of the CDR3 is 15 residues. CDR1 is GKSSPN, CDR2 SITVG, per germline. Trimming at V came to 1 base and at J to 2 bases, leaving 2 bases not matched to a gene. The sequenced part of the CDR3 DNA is TGTGCCTGGAGTCCCGGGACAGGGGGCCAAGAC. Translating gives CAWSPGTGGQD. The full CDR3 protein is CAWSPGTGGQDTQYF.

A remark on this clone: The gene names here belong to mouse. CDR3 in amino acids: CASSKGLGGLGRDTQYF. Incomplete CDR3 DNA: TGTGCTAGCAGTAAGGGACTGGGGGGGCTGGGGCGAGAC. The chain employs TRBV17 and TRBJ2-5, with TRBD2 identical over 14 bases. The read ends 4 residues before the CDR3 terminus; that terminus is restored from the germline J gene. CDR3 length: 17 amino acids. Germline V CDR1 and CDR2: MNHDT, YYDKIL.

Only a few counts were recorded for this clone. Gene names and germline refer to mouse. This CDR3 is CTCSAAGFSYEQYF. The sequenced CDR3 bases are TGCACCTGCAGTGCGGCAGGCTTCTCCTAT. The chain carries TRBV1 and TRBJ2-7; D unresolved. The sequence runs out 4 residues before the end of the CDR3; the remainder is reconstructed from the germline J gene. Germline assignment: CDR1 NSQYPW and CDR2 LRSPGD (reference sequence). Trimming removed 3 bases at V and 0 bases at J, with 9 bases between. The CDR3 length is 14 residues.

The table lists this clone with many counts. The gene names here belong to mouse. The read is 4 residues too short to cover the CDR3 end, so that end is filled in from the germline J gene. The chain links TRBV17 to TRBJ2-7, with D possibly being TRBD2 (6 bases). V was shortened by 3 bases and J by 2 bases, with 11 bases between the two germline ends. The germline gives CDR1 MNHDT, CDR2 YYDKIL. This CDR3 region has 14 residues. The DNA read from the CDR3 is TGTGCTAGCAGTAGTTCCTGGGGACCCTAT. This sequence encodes CASSSSWGPY. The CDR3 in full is CASSSSWGPYEQYF.

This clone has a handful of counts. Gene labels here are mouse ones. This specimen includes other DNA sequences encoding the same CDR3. The CDR3 loop is CASSRTGGSAETLYF. The DNA read from the CDR3 is TGTGCTAGCAGTCGGACAGGGGGAAGTGCAGAA. This chain joins TRBV17 and TRBJ2-3; 10 nucleotides line up with TRBD1. The read gets to within 4 residues of the CDR3 end, and the germline J gene fills in the rest. The ends lost 5 bases at V and 0 bases at J; junction bases unmatched: 2. The CDR3 totals 15 residues. CDR1 and CDR2 (germline): MNHDT, YYDKIL.

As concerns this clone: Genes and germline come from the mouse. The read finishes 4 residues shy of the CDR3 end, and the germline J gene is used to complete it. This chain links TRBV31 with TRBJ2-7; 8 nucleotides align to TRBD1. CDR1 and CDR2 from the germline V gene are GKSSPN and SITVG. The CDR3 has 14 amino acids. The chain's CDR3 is CAWSLGAGGDEQYF. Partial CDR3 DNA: TGTGCCTGGAGTCTAGGGGCAGGGGGCGAT. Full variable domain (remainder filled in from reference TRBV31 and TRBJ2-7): AQTIHQWPVAEIKAVGSPLSLGCTIKGKSSPNLYWYWQATGGTLQQLFYSITVGQVESVVQLNLSASRPKDDQFILSTEKLLLSHSGFYLCAWSLGAGGDEQYFGPGTRLTVL.

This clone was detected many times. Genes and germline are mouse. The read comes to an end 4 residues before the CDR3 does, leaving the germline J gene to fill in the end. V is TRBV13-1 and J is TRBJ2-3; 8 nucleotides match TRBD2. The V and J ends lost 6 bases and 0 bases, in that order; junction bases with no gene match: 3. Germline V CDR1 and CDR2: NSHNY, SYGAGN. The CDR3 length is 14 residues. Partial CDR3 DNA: TGTGCCAGCACCTGGGGGGATAGTGCAGAA. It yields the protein CASTWGDSAE. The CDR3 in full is CASTWGDSAETLYF.

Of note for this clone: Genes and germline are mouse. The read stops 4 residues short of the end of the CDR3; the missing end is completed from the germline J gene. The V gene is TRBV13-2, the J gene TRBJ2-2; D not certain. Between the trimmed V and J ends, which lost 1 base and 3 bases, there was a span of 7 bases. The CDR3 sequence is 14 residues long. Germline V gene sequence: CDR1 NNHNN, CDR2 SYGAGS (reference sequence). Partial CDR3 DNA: TGTGCCAGCGGTGATAGGCAGGACACCGGG. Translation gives CASGDRQDTG. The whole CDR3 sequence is CASGDRQDTGQLYF.

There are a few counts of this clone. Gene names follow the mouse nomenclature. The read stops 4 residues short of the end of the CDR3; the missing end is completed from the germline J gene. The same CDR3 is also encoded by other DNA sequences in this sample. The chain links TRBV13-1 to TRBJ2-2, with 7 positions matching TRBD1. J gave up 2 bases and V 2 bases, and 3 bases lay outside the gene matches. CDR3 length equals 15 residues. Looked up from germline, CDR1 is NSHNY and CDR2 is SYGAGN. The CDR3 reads CASSEARGNTGQLYF. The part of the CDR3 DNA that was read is TGTGCCAGCAGTGAAGCCAGGGGGAACACCGGG.

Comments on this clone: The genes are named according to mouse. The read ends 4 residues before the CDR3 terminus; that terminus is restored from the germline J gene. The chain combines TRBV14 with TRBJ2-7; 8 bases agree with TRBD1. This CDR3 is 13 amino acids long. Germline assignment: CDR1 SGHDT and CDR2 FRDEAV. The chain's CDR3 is CASSSDRGDEQYF. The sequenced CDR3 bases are TGTGCCAGCAGTTCTGACAGGGGTGAT.

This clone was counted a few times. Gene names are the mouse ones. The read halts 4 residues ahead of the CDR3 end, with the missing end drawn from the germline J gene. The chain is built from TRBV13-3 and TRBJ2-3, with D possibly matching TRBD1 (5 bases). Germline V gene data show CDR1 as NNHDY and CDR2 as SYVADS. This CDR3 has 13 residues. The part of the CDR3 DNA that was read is TGTGCCAGCAGTGATCCAGGGTTAGAA. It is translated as CASSDPGLE. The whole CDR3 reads CASSDPGLETLYF.

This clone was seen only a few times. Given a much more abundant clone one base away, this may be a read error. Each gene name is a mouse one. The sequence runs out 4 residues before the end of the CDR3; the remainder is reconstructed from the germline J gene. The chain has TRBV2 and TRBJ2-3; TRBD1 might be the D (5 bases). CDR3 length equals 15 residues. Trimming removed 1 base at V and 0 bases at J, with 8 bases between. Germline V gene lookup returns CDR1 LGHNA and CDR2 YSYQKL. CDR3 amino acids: CASSQGTTSAETLYF. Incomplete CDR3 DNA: TGTGCCAGCAGCCAAGGGACAACTAGTGCAGAA.

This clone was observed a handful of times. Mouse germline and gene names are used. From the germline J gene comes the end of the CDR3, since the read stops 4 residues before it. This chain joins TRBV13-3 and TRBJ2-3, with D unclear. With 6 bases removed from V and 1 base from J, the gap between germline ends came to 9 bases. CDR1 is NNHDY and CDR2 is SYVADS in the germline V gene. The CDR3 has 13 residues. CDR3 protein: CASKRGGAETLYF. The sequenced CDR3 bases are TGTGCCAGCAAACGTGGTGGTGCAGAA.

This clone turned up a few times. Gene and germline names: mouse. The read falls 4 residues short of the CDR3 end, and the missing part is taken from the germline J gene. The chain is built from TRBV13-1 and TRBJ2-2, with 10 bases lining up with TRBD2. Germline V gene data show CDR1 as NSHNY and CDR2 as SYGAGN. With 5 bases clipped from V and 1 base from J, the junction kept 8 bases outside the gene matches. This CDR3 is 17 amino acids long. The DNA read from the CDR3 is TGTGCCAGCAGGGCTGGACTGGGGGAAATAAACACCGGG. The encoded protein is CASRAGLGEINTG. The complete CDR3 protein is CASRAGLGEINTGQLYF.